A selection of T cell receptor beta chains follows, all from one sample in a study of read filtering for tumor transcriptome and immune sequencing. Each CDR3 protein gets one entry after TCRdb re-called the reads with MiXCR. Of about 58,000 distinct CDR3 sequences in the sample, 10% to 15% were seen once. Sequencing input: a population of CD138-negative cells sorted from bone marrow. These receptors were collected from a donor at least 40 years old with multiple myeloma. CDR3s include the opening cysteine and the closing phenylalanine or tryptophan. A D gene is named only where the DNA matches it firmly. Clone size appears in some rows only: once, few, many, or a class for an expanded clone.

TRBJ2-1	TRBV7-9	15	many	TRBD2	TGTGCCAGCAGCTTACTTGGGACTAGCTGGAATGAGCAGTTCTTC	CASSLLGTSWNEQFF
TRBJ1-5	TRBV20-1	14	many	TRBD1	TGCAGTGCTAGGGTAATTGACAGGGATCAGCCCCAGCATTTT	CSARVIDRDQPQHF
TRBJ2-1	TRBV4-2	15	NA	TRBD2	TGTGCCAGCAGCCCTAGCGGTACCTCCTACAATGAGCAGTTCTTC	CASSPSGTSYNEQFF
TRBJ1-1	TRBV12-5	17	many	NA	TGTGCTAGTGGTTTTTCCGCCTCGGGGTCCATGAACACTGAAGCTTTCTTT	CASGFSASGSMNTEAFF
TRBJ1-1	TRBV20-1	13	many	TRBD1	TGCAGTGCTGGACAGGGGATGAACACTGAAGCTTTCTTT	CSAGQGMNTEAFF
TRBJ1-5	TRBV7-9	18	few	NA	TGTGCCAGCAGCAAAACTCTGGCGGGGGAGGGTAGCAATCAGCCCCAGCATTTT	CASSKTLAGEGSNQPQHF
TRBJ2-1	TRBV3-1	15	many	TRBD1	TGTGCCAGCAGCCCGACAGGGGACCAGTACAATGAGCAGTTCTTC	CASSPTGDQYNEQFF
TRBJ2-4	TRBV29-1	14	many	NA	TGCAGCGTTACAGGGCTGATAGCCAAAAACATTCAGTACTTC	CSVTGLIAKNIQYF
TRBJ1-6	TRBV6-5	13	NA	TRBD1	TGTGCCAGCCCTCCCGGGACAGGGTCACCCCTCCACTTT	CASPPGTGSPLHF
TRBJ2-2	TRBV12-3/TRBV12-4	15	many	TRBD1	TGTGCCAGCTCTCCGGACAGGGATAACACCGGGGAGCTGTTTTTT	CASSPDRDNTGELFF
TRBJ1-6	TRBV12-3/TRBV12-4	14	many	NA	TGTGCCAGCAGAGGGTTCCAGGGAAAATCACCCCTCCACTTT	CASRGFQGKSPLHF
TRBJ1-1	TRBV20-1	10	many	NA	TGCAGTGCTAGGCGGACAGAAGCTTTCTTT	CSARRTEAFF
TRBJ2-4	TRBV6-5	14	few	NA	TGTGCCAGCAGAGCTGGACCTGGCGAAAACATTCAGTACTTC	CASRAGPGENIQYF
TRBJ2-7	TRBV4-1	14	many	TRBD1	TGCGCCAGCAGCCAACCGGGACAGTCATCCGAGCATTACTTC	CASSQPGQSSEHYF
TRBJ2-6	TRBV5-4	17	many	NA	TGTGCCAGCAGCGGGGAGGACTCGACCTCTGGGGCCAACGTCCTGACTTTC	CASSGEDSTSGANVLTF
TRBJ2-3	TRBV6-2/TRBV6-3	14	many	NA	TGTGCCAGCAGTTTCCCTCCTCTCTTCGTCGGGCAGTATTTT	CASSFPPLFVGQYF
TRBJ2-4	TRBV20-1	18	many	TRBD2	TGCAGTGCTAGAACCCCTTTACTAGCGGGGCTAGCCAAAAACATTCAGTACTTC	CSARTPLLAGLAKNIQYF
TRBJ2-1	TRBV20-1	10	many	NA	TGCAGTGCTAGTTACGGGCAACAGTTCTTC	CSASYGQQFF
TRBJ1-4	TRBV3-1	15	many	NA	TGTGCCAGCAGCCAAGCCGGTTGGTCTAACGAAAAACTGTTTTTT	CASSQAGWSNEKLFF
TRBJ2-3	TRBV20-1	16	NA	TRBD2	TGCAGTGCTACCCAACCGACGGGGGGTAGCCCAGATACGCAGTATTTT	CSATQPTGGSPDTQYF
TRBJ1-1	TRBV29-1	13	many	NA	TGCAGCGTTAGATATTCAAGGAACACTGAAGCTTTCTTT	CSVRYSRNTEAFF
TRBJ2-2	TRBV6-4	14	many	NA	TGTGCCAGCAGTGACAAGTTAAACACCGGGGAGCTGTTTTTT	CASSDKLNTGELFF
TRBJ1-2	TRBV18	14	many	TRBD1	TGTGCCAGCTCACCCTTTTTACAGGGGAATGACTACACCTTC	CASSPFLQGNDYTF
TRBJ2-7	TRBV7-9	16	many	NA	TGTGCCAGCAGCTTCCCTAGGGCCTACTCGGACTACGAGCAGTACTTC	CASSFPRAYSDYEQYF
TRBJ2-3	TRBV3-1	16	many	NA	TGTGCCAGCAGCCGGGCCGGGGCTACGAGCACAGATACGCAGTATTTT	CASSRAGATSTDTQYF
TRBJ2-5	TRBV20-1	14	many	NA	TGCAGTGCTGATAACCTGGGGTACCAAGAGACCCAGTACTTC	CSADNLGYQETQYF
TRBJ2-3	TRBV4-1	13	many	NA	TGCGCCAGCAGCCAAGATCAGGGCCATACACAGTATTTT	CASSQDQGHTQYF
TRBJ1-5	TRBV7-9	16	many	NA	TGTGCCAGCAGCTTAGGTAGAGGGGCGAAAGCTCAGCCCCAGCATTTT	CASSLGRGAKAQPQHF
TRBJ2-7	TRBV6-1	17	NA	NA	TGTGCCAGCAGTGAAGCCCACGGGCCCCCCGGAGCCCACGAGCAGTACTTC	CASSEAHGPPGAHEQYF
TRBJ2-5	TRBV12-3/TRBV12-4	13	many	TRBD1	TGTGCCAGCAGCACCGGGACAGGAGAGACCCAGTACTTC	CASSTGTGETQYF
TRBJ2-5	TRBV7-9	15	NA	TRBD1	TGTGCCAGCACCCGCCTGACAGGGGAGGCAGAGACCCGGTACTTC	CASTRLTGEAETRYF
TRBJ1-1	TRBV5-1	14	many	TRBD1	TGCGCCAGCAGCCCCCGGACAGGGGATAGTGAGGCTTTCTTT	CASSPRTGDSEAFF
TRBJ2-1	TRBV7-3	13	many	NA	TGTGCCAGCAGCCTTAATTCGGCCAATGAGCAGTTCTTC	CASSLNSANEQFF
TRBJ1-6	TRBV11-2	15	many	TRBD1	TGTGCCAGCAGCTGGGGGACAGGGAGGTTGTCACCCCTCCACTTT	CASSWGTGRLSPLHF
TRBJ2-5	TRBV20-1	13	few	TRBD2	TGCAGTGCTGGGGGACTAGCGGGGGAGCCCGGGTACTTC	CSAGGLAGEPGYF
TRBJ1-1	TRBV7-7	18	many	TRBD1	TGTGCTAGCAGCCCACTAGGACAGGGTTATACTCTGAACACTGAAGCTTTCTTT	CASSPLGQGYTLNTEAFF
TRBJ1-5	TRBV5-5	13	many	NA	TGTGCCAGCAGCTTGTATTTGAGTCAGCCCCAGCATTTT	CASSLYLSQPQHF
TRBJ1-2	TRBV30	14	NA	NA	TGTGCCTGGAGTGTACCGCCAGGGTACTATGGCTACACCTTC	CAWSVPPGYYGYTF
TRBJ1-5	TRBV19	19	many	NA	TGTGCCAGTAGTATCGGTATGAGACAGCGGATTTATAGCAATCAGCCCCAGCATTTT	CASSIGMRQRIYSNQPQHF
TRBJ2-3	TRBV13	14	many	NA	TGTGCCAGCAGCTTAGGCAGGGTTGTGGATACGCAGTATTTT	CASSLGRVVDTQYF
TRBJ1-1	TRBV5-1	14	many	TRBD1	TGCGCCAGCAGTACCTCGGACAGGGGCAACGAAGCTTTCTTT	CASSTSDRGNEAFF
TRBJ2-3	TRBV29-1	15	many	NA	TGCAGCGTTGAAATCGGGCGGGTTAGCACAGATACGCAGTATTTT	CSVEIGRVSTDTQYF
TRBJ2-7	TRBV20-1	12	many	NA	TGCAGTGCTCGACTCAGGGGTTACGAGCAGTACTTC	CSARLRGYEQYF
TRBJ2-5	TRBV11-2	13	NA	TRBD2	TGTGCCAGCAGCTTAGGGGCCGGGGGGGCCCAGTACTTC	CASSLGAGGAQYF
TRBJ2-2	TRBV13	16	many	NA	TGTGCCAGCAGCTCCCTAGGACAGAGTTACACCGGGGAGCTGTTTTTT	CASSSLGQSYTGELFF
TRBJ2-7	TRBV20-1	13	NA	TRBD1	TGCAGTGCTGGGGACAGAATGGGGGTCCAGCAGTACTTC	CSAGDRMGVQQYF
TRBJ2-7	TRBV28	13	many	NA	TGTGCCACCACAGGGACCGTTTCCTACGAGCAGTACTTC	CATTGTVSYEQYF
TRBJ2-7	TRBV7-2	16	many	TRBD2	TGTGCCAGCAGCTTAGTCTACGGGGGGGTTTTCGACGAGCAGTACTTC	CASSLVYGGVFDEQYF
TRBJ1-3	TRBV19	15	NA	NA	TGTGCCAGTAGTAGCCGATGGGACTCTGGAAACACCATATATTTT	CASSSRWDSGNTIYF
TRBJ2-2	TRBV12-3/TRBV12-4	11	many	NA	TGTGCCAGCAGTTTGCCCGGGGAGCTGTTTTTT	CASSLPGELFF
TRBJ1-1	TRBV10-3	14	NA	TRBD1	TGTGCCATCAGTCTTCGACAGGGGGAGACTGAAGCTTTCTTT	CAISLRQGETEAFF
TRBJ2-1	TRBV9	14	many	NA	TGTGCCAGCAGCGGGAGATGGACAATCAATGAGCAGTTCTTC	CASSGRWTINEQFF
TRBJ2-7	TRBV3-1	15	many	TRBD1	TGTGCCAGCAGCCCCTATGGACAGGGGGCATACGAGCAGTACTTC	CASSPYGQGAYEQYF